The 5 T cell receptor beta chains below come from one sample, sequenced in a study of shared clonotypes between healthy human individuals. Repertoires were generated with immunoSEQ multiplex PCR, while TCRdb's copy carries only in-frame clones and drops some. Of about 1.5 million clones listed, approximately 96% are singletons. Sequenced material: naive CD4+ T cells sorted from blood. Subset specified: CD45RA+ positively selected. The receptor set was obtained from a man aged 25-40 years in good health.

The chain recombines TRBV7-2 with TRBJ2-7, with 8 bases matching TRBD2. CDR3 length equals 15 residues. Germline V CDR1 and CDR2: SGHTA, FQGNSA. V gave up 4 bases and J gave up 4 bases; unmatched junction bases: 9. The CDR3 protein is CASSSESGRVYEQYF. The CDR3 DNA reads TGTGCCAGCAGCTCTGAGTCCGGGAGGGTATACGAGCAGTACTTC. Together with reference TRBV7-2 and TRBJ2-7, the CDR3 gives the full variable domain: GAGVSQSPSNKVTEKGKDVELRCDPISGHTALYWYRQSLGQGLEFLIYFQGNSAPDKSGLPSDRFSAERTGGSVSTLTIQRTQQEDSAVYLCASSSESGRVYEQYFGPGTRLTVT.

The J gene is TRBJ1-3, the V gene TRBV5-4; 8 bases fit TRBD1. The length of the CDR3 is 18 residues. V was pared by 4 bases and J by 0 bases, with 12 bases of the junction left unmatched. Germline V gives CDR1 SGHNT, CDR2 YYREEE (reference sequence). The CDR3 is CASSRQGPTPSSGNTIYF. CDR3 sequence (DNA): TGTGCCAGCAGCCGACAGGGGCCTACTCCTTCCTCTGGAAACACCATATATTTT. The entire variable domain, with the rest obtained from reference TRBV5-4 and TRBJ1-3, is as follows: ETGVTQSPTHLIKTRGQQVTLRCSSQSGHNTVSWYQQALGQGPQFIFQYYREEENGRGNFPPRFSGLQFPNYSSELNVNALELDDSALYLCASSRQGPTPSSGNTIYFGEGSWLTVV.

This chain links TRBV18 with TRBJ2-2; D gene ambiguous. V lost 2 bases to trimming and J lost 3 bases, with 13 bases between them. CDR3 size: 16 residues. In germline, CDR1 is KGHSH, CDR2 LQKENI. The CDR3: CASSPARGMDTGELFF. The CDR3 coding sequence is TGTGCCAGCTCACCAGCAAGAGGCATGGACACCGGGGAGCTGTTTTTT.

This chain connects TRBV4-1 to TRBJ2-7, with 7 bases aligning to TRBD1. The CDR3 has 16 residues. Trimming removed 5 bases from V and 7 bases from J; junction bases left unmatched: 17. Germline CDR1 is MGHRA and CDR2 is YSYEKL. The CDR3 nucleotides read TGCGCCAGCAGCTTCCGATCGGGACAGAATCGACCGGAGCAGTACTTC. Translation gives CASSFRSGQNRPEQYF.

This chain links TRBV9 with TRBJ2-1; D remains ambiguous. The CDR3 is 13 residues long. CDR1 is SGDLS and CDR2 is YYNGEE in the germline V gene. Trimming left V 2 bases short and J 6 bases short, with 9 bases between. The DNA of the CDR3 is TGTGCCAGCAGCGTTCCCCCGGGCAATGAGCAGTTCTTC. This codes for CASSVPPGNEQFF.